This passage covers 21 T cell receptor beta chains from one sample sequenced in a study of spatial heterogeneity in lung cancer. TCRdb redid the calling of the 5' RACE reads with MiXCR, one entry per CDR3 protein. The sample contains tens of thousands of distinct CDR3 sequences, about 8% of which appear only once. Time point specified: sample taken at primary tumor resection. No cells were sorted before sequencing. The whole RNA sequenced was extracted from tumor, nontumor lung or frozen PBMC. The specimen comprised PBMCs, sampled at surgery. These TCRs come from a female donor with early-stage non-small cell lung cancer.

This clonotype has at least ten counts. The chain is built from TRBV9 and TRBJ2-3; 10 bases fit TRBD1. This CDR3 is 15 amino acids long. V lost 4 bases to trimming and J lost 6 bases; unmatched junction nucleotides: 8. The V gene's germline CDR1 is SGDLS and CDR2 YYNGEE. CDR3 bases: TGTGCCAGCAGCCCCCGGACAGGGGGGAGTGATACGCAGTATTTT. Its protein is CASSPRTGGSDTQYF.

This clonotype has at least ten counts. The V gene is TRBV12-3 or TRBV12-4, the J gene TRBJ1-1, with TRBD1 identical over 10 bases. Trimming at V came to 4 bases and at J to 3 bases, leaving 2 bases not matched to a gene. The CDR3 has 14 amino acids. The CDR3 DNA reads as TGTGCCAGCAGTTACGACAGGGGGCACACTGAAGCTTTCTTT. Amino acids: CASSYDRGHTEAFF.

The sample holds a few counts of this clonotype. The chain recombines TRBV9 with TRBJ2-3; 10 bases line up with TRBD2. Germline trimming cut 0 bases from V and 1 base from J; bases unmatched to any gene: 2. The length of the CDR3 is 16 residues. CDR1 and CDR2 (germline): SGDLS, YYNGEE. CDR3 coding DNA: TGTGCCAGCAGCGTAGTAACTAGCGGGGGCACAGATACGCAGTATTTT. It codes for CASSVVTSGGTDTQYF.

A word on this clonotype: With a much larger clone just one base away, this may be a read error. A read error is likely, as this CDR3 ends without the conserved phenylalanine or tryptophan. The chain is built from TRBV28 and TRBJ2-1; 7 bases align to TRBD1. CDR3 length equals 16 residues. V lost 5 bases, J lost 5 bases, and 12 bases stayed unmatched. Germline assignment: CDR1 MDHEN and CDR2 SYDVKM. The CDR3 is CASSPGQPLTHNEQFY. The CDR3 nucleotides are TGTGCCAGCAGTCCGGGACAGCCTCTAACACACAATGAGCAGTTCTAC.

The genes are TRBV11-1 and TRBJ2-5, with 7 bases that match TRBD1. The CDR3 has 14 residues. With 5 bases clipped from V and 2 bases from J, the junction kept 5 bases outside the gene matches. The germline CDR1 and CDR2 sequences are SGHAT and FQDESV (reference sequence). CDR3: CASSRNRGQETQYF. The DNA for the CDR3 is TGTGCCAGCAGCCGGAACAGGGGTCAAGAGACCCAGTACTTC.

This clonotype was detected a few times. The V and J genes are TRBV11-3 and TRBJ1-1; no definite D call. The CDR3 extends over 13 amino acids. The V and J ends lost 1 base and 8 bases respectively, with 11 bases between them. Germline assignment: CDR1 SGHNT and CDR2 YENEEA. For the CDR3, the DNA is TGTGCCAGCAGCTTAGCCCCGGGCCCCGAAGCTTTCTTT. As protein: CASSLAPGPEAFF. Full variable domain (remainder filled in from reference TRBV11-3 and TRBJ1-1): EAGVVQSPRYKIIEKKQPVAFWCNPISGHNTLYWYLQNLGQGPELLIRYENEEAVDDSQLPKDRFSAERLKGVDSTLKIQPAELGDSAVYLCASSLAPGPEAFFGQGTRLTVV.

Only a few counts were recorded for this clonotype. CDR3 nucleotide sequence: TGTGCCAGCAGCCCCGGGACGTATAACTACGAGCAGTACGTC. It yields the protein CASSPGTYNYEQYV. The chain has TRBV6-6 and TRBJ2-7; either TRBD1 or TRBD2 may supply D (5 bases each). Trimming removed 6 bases from V and 3 bases from J, with 15 bases in between. The CDR3 runs to 14 residues. Germline V lookup: CDR1 MNHNY, CDR2 SVGAGI (reference sequence).

This clonotype was detected many times. V usage is TRBV12-3 or TRBV12-4 and J usage is TRBJ1-2, with a tentative D call TRBD1 (5 bases). The CDR3 is 15 amino acids. The V end was cut by 2 bases, the J end by 3 bases, with 13 bases between. CDR3 sequence (DNA): TGTGCCAGCAGTTTAATAGCCAACAGGTACTATGGCTACACCTTC. It is translated as CASSLIANRYYGYTF.

The J gene is TRBJ2-7, the V gene TRBV7-3; D may match TRBD1 or TRBD2 (5 bases each). V lost 5 bases and J 7 bases, leaving 15 bases between the germline ends. Per germline, CDR1 SGHTA and CDR2 FQGTGA. CDR3 size: 13 residues. CDR3 in amino acids: CASSPGPGEEQYV. CDR3 DNA sequence: TGTGCCAGCAGCCCGGGGCCCGGGGAAGAGCAGTACGTC.

This rearrangement joins TRBV25-1 to TRBJ2-1, with 10 bases identical to TRBD2. The CDR3 covers 14 residues. Germline V gives CDR1 MGHDK, CDR2 SYGVNS. V dropped 8 bases and J dropped 4; count of bases not matched to a gene: 5. The CDR3 protein is CASLSSGGYNEQFF. CDR3 sequence (DNA): TGTGCCAGCCTGTCTAGCGGGGGTTACAATGAGCAGTTCTTC. Looking up the rest from reference TRBV25-1 and TRBJ2-1 gives the full variable domain: EADIYQTPRYLVIGTGKKITLECSQTMGHDKMYWYQQDPGMELHLIHYSYGVNSTEKGDLSSESTVSRIRTEHFPLTLESARPSHTSQYLCASLSSGGYNEQFFGPGTRLTVL.

This clonotype was seen at least ten times. This sequence joins TRBV29-1 and TRBJ2-2; D is uncertain. CDR1 SQVTM and CDR2 ANQGSEA come from the germline V gene. V lost 6 bases and J 3 bases, leaving 11 bases between the germline ends. The CDR3 is 13 amino acids. The chain's CDR3 is CSVPARDTGELFF. The CDR3 region has the DNA TGCAGCGTCCCAGCAAGGGACACCGGGGAGCTGTTTTTT.

This clonotype appeared a few times. The V call is TRBV7-2, the J call TRBJ2-5; no clear D. The CDR3 has 15 residues. V was pared by 4 bases and J by 5 bases, with 17 bases between. CDR1 and CDR2 (germline): SGHTA, FQGNSA. CDR3 sequence reads: CASSSLVAPRETQYF. CDR3 coding DNA: TGTGCCAGCAGCTCCCTTGTGGCCCCCCGGGAGACCCAGTACTTC.

The V gene is TRBV29-1, the J gene TRBJ1-2; maybe TRBD1 (5 bases). This CDR3 has 14 amino acids. The V gene lost 6 bases and the J gene lost 0 bases, with 14 bases spanning the gap. Germline assignment: CDR1 SQVTM and CDR2 ANQGSEA. The CDR3 region has the DNA TGCAGCGTCACCCGCCAGGGTGCTAACTATGGCTACACCTTC. This encodes CSVTRQGANYGYTF.

The rearrangement links TRBV4-2 to TRBJ2-5; TRBD2 matches 8 bases. The ends lost 4 bases at V and 2 bases at J; junction bases unmatched: 6. CDR3 length equals 15 residues. CDR1 and CDR2 from the germline V gene are LGHNA and YNFKEQ. The CDR3 sequence is CASSLQSGGQETQYF. The CDR3 DNA is TGTGCCAGCAGCCTTCAGAGCGGGGGACAAGAGACCCAGTACTTC.

This clonotype was seen just once. The chain combines TRBV2 with TRBJ2-5, with no clear D. Trimming shortened V by 3 bases and J by 5 bases, and 13 bases separated the two germline ends. Germline CDR1 is SNHLY and CDR2 is FYNNEI. The length of the CDR3 is 14 residues. This CDR3 reads CASSDYTQAETQYF. The CDR3 DNA sequence: TGTGCCAGCAGTGACTACACGCAGGCGGAGACCCAGTACTTC.

Only a few counts were recorded for this clonotype. V is TRBV2 and J is TRBJ1-1; 9 bases match TRBD1. The CDR3 length is 14 residues. Unmatched junction bases numbered 3, after V lost 6 bases and J lost 1 base. Germline V gene sequence: CDR1 SNHLY, CDR2 FYNNEI. The CDR3: CASRGGQGNTEAFF. Here the CDR3 DNA reads TGTGCCAGCAGGGGGGGACAGGGGAACACTGAAGCTTTCTTT.

The chain is built from TRBV7-9 and TRBJ2-3, with 7 bases identical to TRBD1. Unmatched junction bases numbered 13, after V lost 4 bases and J lost 0 bases. The CDR3 contains 18 residues. In germline, CDR1 is SEHNR, CDR2 FQNEAQ (reference sequence). CDR3 nucleotides: TGTGCCAGCAGCTCCCCCGGGACAGCTGTAACTAGCACAGATACGCAGTATTTT. Translation: CASSSPGTAVTSTDTQYF.

This clonotype appeared many times. This rearrangement joins TRBV29-1 to TRBJ2-1, with a tentative D call TRBD1 (5 bases). In germline, CDR1 is SQVTM, CDR2 ANQGSEA. The CDR3 has 13 amino acids. V lost 5 bases to trimming and J lost 7 bases, with 15 bases between them. The CDR3 DNA is TGCAGCGTTTACCCCCAGGGAAGAAATGAGCAGTTCTTC. Its translation: CSVYPQGRNEQFF.

This clonotype was seen repeatedly, ten times or more. This chain joins TRBV7-9 and TRBJ2-3; the D gene is possibly TRBD1 (5 bases). Germline CDR1 SEHNR, CDR2 FQNEAQ (reference sequence). The CDR3 contains 13 residues. The germline V and J ends were trimmed by 5 bases and 4 bases, with 10 bases remaining between them. The CDR3 coding sequence is TGTGCCAGCAGCCCAAGGGGCCCAGATACGCAGTATTTT. This codes for CASSPRGPDTQYF.

There are many counts of this clonotype. This chain links TRBV6-5 with TRBJ2-1; tentative D call: TRBD1 (6 bases). The germline V and J ends were trimmed by 6 bases and 8 bases, with 14 bases remaining between them. Germline lookup yields CDR1 MNHEY and CDR2 SVGAGI. The CDR3 has 13 amino acids. CDR3 nucleotides: TGTGCCAGCAGCCGTACAGGGCGGGATGAGCAGTTCTTC. Amino acid sequence: CASSRTGRDEQFF.

Only a few counts were recorded for this clonotype. The chain couples TRBV28 to TRBJ1-2, with a weak D call TRBD1 (6 bases). Germline loops: CDR1 MDHEN, CDR2 SYDVKM. The CDR3 sequence is 13 residues long. Between the trimmed V and J ends, which lost 5 bases and 4 bases, there was a span of 11 bases. CDR3 region: CASSHQGTYGYTF. The CDR3 DNA is TGTGCCAGCAGTCATCAGGGGACCTATGGCTACACCTTC.